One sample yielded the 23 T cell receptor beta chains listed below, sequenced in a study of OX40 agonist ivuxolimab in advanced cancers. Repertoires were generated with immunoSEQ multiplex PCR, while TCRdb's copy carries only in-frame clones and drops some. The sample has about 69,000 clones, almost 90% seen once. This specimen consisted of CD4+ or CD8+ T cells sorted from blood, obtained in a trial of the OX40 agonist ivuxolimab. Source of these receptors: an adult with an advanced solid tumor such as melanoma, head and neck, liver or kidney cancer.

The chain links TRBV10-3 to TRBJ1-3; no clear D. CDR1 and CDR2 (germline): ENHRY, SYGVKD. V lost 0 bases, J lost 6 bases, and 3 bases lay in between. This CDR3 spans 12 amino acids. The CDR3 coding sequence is TGTGCCATCAGTGAGTCGGAAAACACCATATATTTT. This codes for CAISESENTIYF.

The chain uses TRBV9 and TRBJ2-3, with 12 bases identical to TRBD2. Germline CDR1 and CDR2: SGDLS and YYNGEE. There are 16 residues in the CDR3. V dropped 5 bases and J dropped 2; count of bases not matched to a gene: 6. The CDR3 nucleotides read TGTGCCAGCAGGACAGGGACTAGCGGGTCCACAGATACGCAGTATTTT. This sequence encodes CASRTGTSGSTDTQYF.

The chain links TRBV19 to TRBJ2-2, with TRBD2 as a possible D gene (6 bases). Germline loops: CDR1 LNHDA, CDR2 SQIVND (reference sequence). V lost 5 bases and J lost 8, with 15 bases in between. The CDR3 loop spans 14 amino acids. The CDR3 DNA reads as TGTGCCAGTAGTCCCGAGGGGAGGACTGGGGAGCTGTTTTTT. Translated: CASSPEGRTGELFF.

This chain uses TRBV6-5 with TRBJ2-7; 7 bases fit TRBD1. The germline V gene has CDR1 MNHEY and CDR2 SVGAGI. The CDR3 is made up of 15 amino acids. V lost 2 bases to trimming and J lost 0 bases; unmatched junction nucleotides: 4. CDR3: CASSYAQGDSYEQYF. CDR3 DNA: TGTGCCAGCAGTTACGCCCAGGGGGACTCCTACGAGCAGTACTTC.

The CDR3 DNA sequence: TGCGCCAGCAGCTTGGCTCAGGGGGGCACTGAAGCTTTCTTT. Amino acids: CASSLAQGGTEAFF. The rearrangement uses TRBV5-1 and TRBJ1-1; 7 bases line up with TRBD1. The germline V gene has CDR1 SGHRS and CDR2 YFSETQ. J gave up 4 bases and V 0 bases, and 3 bases lay outside the gene matches. This CDR3 comprises 14 residues.

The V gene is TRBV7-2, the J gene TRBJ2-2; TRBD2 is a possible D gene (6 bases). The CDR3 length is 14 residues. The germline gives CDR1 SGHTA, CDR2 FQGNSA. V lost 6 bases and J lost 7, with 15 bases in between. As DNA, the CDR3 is TGTGCCAGCAGGGGGACCGGAGGGGACGGGGAGCTGTTTTTT. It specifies CASRGTGGDGELFF.

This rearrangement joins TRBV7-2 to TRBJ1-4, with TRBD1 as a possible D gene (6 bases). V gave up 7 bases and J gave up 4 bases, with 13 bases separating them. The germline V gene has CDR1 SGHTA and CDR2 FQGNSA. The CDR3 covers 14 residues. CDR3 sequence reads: CASTTGFRNEKLFF. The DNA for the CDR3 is TGTGCCAGCACCACAGGGTTCCGTAATGAAAAACTGTTTTTT.

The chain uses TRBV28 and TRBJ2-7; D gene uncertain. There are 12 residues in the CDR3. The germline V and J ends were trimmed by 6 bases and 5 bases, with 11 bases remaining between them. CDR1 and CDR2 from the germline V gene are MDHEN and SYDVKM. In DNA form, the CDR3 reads TGTGCCAGCAGCCCCAATGACGACGAGCAGTACTTC. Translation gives CASSPNDDEQYF.

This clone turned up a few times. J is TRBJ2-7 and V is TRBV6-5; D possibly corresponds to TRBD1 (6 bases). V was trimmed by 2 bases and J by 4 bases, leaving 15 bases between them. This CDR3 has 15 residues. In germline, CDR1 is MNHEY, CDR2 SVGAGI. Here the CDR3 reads CASSYQQGLVYEQYF. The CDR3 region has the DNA TGTGCCAGCAGTTACCAACAGGGTTTGGTTTACGAGCAGTACTTC.

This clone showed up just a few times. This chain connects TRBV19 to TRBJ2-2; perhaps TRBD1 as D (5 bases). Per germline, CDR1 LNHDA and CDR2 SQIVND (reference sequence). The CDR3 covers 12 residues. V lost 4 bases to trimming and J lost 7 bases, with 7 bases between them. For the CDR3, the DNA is TGTGCCAGTAGTACAGGGTTCGGGGAGCTGTTTTTT. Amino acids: CASSTGFGELFF.

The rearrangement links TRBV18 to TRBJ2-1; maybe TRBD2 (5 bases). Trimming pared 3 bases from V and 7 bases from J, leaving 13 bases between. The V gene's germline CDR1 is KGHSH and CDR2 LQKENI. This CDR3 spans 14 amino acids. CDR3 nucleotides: TGTGCCAGCTCACCGAGCGGCCAAGCAAATGAGCAGTTCTTC. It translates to CASSPSGQANEQFF.

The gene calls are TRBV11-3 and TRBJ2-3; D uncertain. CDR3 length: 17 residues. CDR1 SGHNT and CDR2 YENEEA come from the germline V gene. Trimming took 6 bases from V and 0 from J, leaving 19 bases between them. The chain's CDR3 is CASRFRTDPTSTDTQYF. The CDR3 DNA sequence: TGTGCCAGCAGATTCAGGACGGATCCGACAAGCACAGATACGCAGTATTTT.

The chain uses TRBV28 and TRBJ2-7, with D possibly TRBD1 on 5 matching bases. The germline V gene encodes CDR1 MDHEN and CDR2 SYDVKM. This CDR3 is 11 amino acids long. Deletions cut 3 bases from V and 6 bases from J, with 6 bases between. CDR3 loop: CASSLGREQYF. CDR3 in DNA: TGTGCCAGCAGTTTGGGGCGCGAGCAGTACTTC.

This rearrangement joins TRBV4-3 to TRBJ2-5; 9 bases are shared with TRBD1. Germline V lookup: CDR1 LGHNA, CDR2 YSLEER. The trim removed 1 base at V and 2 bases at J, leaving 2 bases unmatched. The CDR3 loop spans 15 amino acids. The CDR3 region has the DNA TGCGCCAGCAGCCAAGGGACAGGGGAGCAAGAGACCCAGTACTTC. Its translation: CASSQGTGEQETQYF.

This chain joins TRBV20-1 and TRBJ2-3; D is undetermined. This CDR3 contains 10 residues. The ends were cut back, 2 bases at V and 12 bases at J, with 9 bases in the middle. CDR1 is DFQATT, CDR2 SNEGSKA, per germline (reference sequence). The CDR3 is CSARLGLQYF. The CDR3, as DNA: TGCAGTGCTAGATTGGGGTTACAGTATTTT.

The CDR3 sequence: CASSPLGGASTEAFF. The CDR3 bases are TGTGCCAGCTCACCCCTCGGGGGGGCATCCACTGAAGCTTTCTTT. The chain is built from TRBV18 and TRBJ1-1, with D possibly being TRBD1 (6 bases). Germline V gives CDR1 KGHSH, CDR2 LQKENI. This CDR3 comprises 15 residues. Trimming removed 3 bases from V and 4 bases from J, with 15 bases in between.

The CDR3 DNA reads TGTGCCAGTAGTAGTTTTTTGGGGATCGGAACTGAAGCTTTCTTT. Translating gives CASSSFLGIGTEAFF. The gene calls are TRBV19 and TRBJ1-1; D is undetermined. Germline CDR1 reads LNHDA; CDR2 reads SQIVND (reference sequence). The CDR3 has 15 residues. The V gene lost 4 bases and the J gene lost 5 bases, with 17 bases spanning the gap.

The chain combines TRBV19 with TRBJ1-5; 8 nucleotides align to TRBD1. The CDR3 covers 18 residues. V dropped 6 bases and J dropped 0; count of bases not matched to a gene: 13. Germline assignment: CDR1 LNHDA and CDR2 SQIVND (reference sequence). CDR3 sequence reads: CASRGGQGPLYSNQPQHF. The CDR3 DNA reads TGTGCCAGTAGAGGCGGACAGGGTCCGTTATATAGCAATCAGCCCCAGCATTTT.

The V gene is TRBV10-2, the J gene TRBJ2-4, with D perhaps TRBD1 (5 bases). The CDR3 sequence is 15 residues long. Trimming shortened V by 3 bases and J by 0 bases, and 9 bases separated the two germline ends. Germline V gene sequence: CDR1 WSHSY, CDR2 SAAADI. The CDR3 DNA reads TGCGCCAGCAGTGACATCGACAGAGCCAAAAACATTCAGTACTTC. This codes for CASSDIDRAKNIQYF.

CDR3 loop: CASSDRQGAYYGYTF. The DNA of the CDR3 is TGCGCCAGCAGTGATAGGCAGGGGGCTTACTATGGCTACACCTTC. The chain links TRBV10-2 to TRBJ1-2, with 8 bases fitting TRBD1. The CDR3 totals 15 residues. Germline CDR1 reads WSHSY; CDR2 reads SAAADI. The J segment lost 3 bases and the V segment lost 3 bases, leaving 6 bases of the junction unmatched.

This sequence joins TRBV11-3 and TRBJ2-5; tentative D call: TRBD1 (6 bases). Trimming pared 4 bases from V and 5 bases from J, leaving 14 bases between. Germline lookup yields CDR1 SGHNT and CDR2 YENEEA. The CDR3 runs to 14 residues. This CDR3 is CASSWGPEGETQYF. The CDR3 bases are TGTGCCAGCAGCTGGGGGCCCGAAGGGGAGACCCAGTACTTC.

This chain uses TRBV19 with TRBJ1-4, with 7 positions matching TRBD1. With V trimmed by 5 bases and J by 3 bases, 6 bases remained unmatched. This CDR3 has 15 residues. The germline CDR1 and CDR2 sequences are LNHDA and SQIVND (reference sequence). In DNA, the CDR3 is TGTGCCAGTAGTTACGCTCAGGGGGCTAATGAAAAACTGTTTTTT. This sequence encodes CASSYAQGANEKLFF.

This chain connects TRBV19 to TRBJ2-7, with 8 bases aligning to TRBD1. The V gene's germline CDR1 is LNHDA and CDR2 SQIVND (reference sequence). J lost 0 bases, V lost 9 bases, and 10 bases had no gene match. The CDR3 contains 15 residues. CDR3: CASGQGPLSSYEQYF. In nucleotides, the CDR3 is TGTGCCAGCGGACAGGGACCGTTGAGCTCCTACGAGCAGTACTTC.